Shown below are 16 T cell receptor beta chains from a single sample sequenced in a study of cytomegalovirus exposure and HLA in healthy donors (dated by TCRdb to 2016 to 2017). Libraries were prepared through the immunoSEQ multiplex PCR assay. The multiplex PCR relied on a mix of 60 forward primers for TCR Vbeta segments and 13 reverse primers for TCR Jbeta segments. TCRdb holds this immuneACCESS table with in-frame rearrangements only. Some clones are missing; in checked studies, unresolved V genes explain under half, and the rest has no known cause. A total of 150,000 to 200,000 clones appear in this sample, about 75% of them only once. 6.3% of the sample belongs to the ten largest clones. Sequences were obtained from PBMCs. These receptors were taken from a man aged 40-49 years in good health and CMV-seropositive.

This clone was counted only a few times. CDR3 loop: CASRARASGYNEQFF. The CDR3 DNA is TGTGCCAGCAGGGCTCGAGCTAGCGGTTACAATGAGCAGTTCTTC. The chain uses TRBV2 and TRBJ2-1, with TRBD2 identical over 7 bases. Germline CDR1 is SNHLY and CDR2 is FYNNEI. Unmatched junction bases numbered 9, after V lost 6 bases and J lost 4 bases. The CDR3 is 15 residues long.

A single count supports this clone. The chain employs TRBV4-1 and TRBJ2-1; a weak D match, TRBD2 (6 bases). Germline CDR1 is MGHRA and CDR2 is YSYEKL. V was clipped by 2 bases and J by 3 bases, with 14 bases between them. This CDR3 is 16 amino acids long. The chain's CDR3 is CASSQNRASDYNEQFF. The CDR3 DNA follows: TGCGCCAGCAGCCAAAACCGGGCTAGCGACTACAATGAGCAGTTCTTC.

V and J are TRBV7-9 and TRBJ1-5; possibly TRBD1 for D (5 bases). Trimming stripped 5 bases from V and 4 bases from J, with 18 bases between. Germline V gives CDR1 SEHNR, CDR2 FQNEAQ (reference sequence). This CDR3 has 16 amino acids. As DNA, the CDR3 is TGTGCCAGCAGCCCCGCGGGGGACCCCGTAAATCAGCCCCAGCATTTT. Residues: CASSPAGDPVNQPQHF.

This clone showed up just a few times. The chain links TRBV7-9 to TRBJ1-3, with D unclear. Trimming took 5 bases from V and 0 from J, leaving 11 bases between them. The CDR3 loop spans 15 amino acids. Germline V gene data show CDR1 as SEHNR and CDR2 as FQNEAQ (reference sequence). The CDR3 sequence is CASSTPLGSGNTIYF. The CDR3 nucleotides are TGTGCCAGCAGCACCCCCCTCGGCTCTGGAAACACCATATATTTT.

J is TRBJ2-1 and V is TRBV5-1; 10 positions agree with TRBD2. The CDR3 consists of 16 residues. Losses at the gene ends were 2 bases for V and 9 bases for J; bases not matched to a gene: 11. Looked up from germline, CDR1 is SGHRS and CDR2 is YFSETQ. CDR3 bases: TGCGCCAGCAGCTTCCAAACTAGCGGGATCGGTAGTGAGCAGTTCTTC. Its translation is CASSFQTSGIGSEQFF.

This chain joins TRBV11-3 and TRBJ1-3; TRBD1 matches at 8 bases. Germline CDR1 and CDR2: SGHNT and YENEEA. There are 16 residues in the CDR3. The V gene end was trimmed by 5 bases and the J gene end by 4 bases; junction bases not matched to a gene: 10. In DNA form, the CDR3 reads TGTGCCAGCAGCCGGACAGGGATACGGGAAGGAAACACCATATATTTT. Translation gives CASSRTGIREGNTIYF.

In DNA, the CDR3 is TGTGCCAGCAGTTATGCGGGAGGTCAACTCTACGAGCAGTACTTC. The encoded protein is CASSYAGGQLYEQYF. This sequence joins TRBV27 and TRBJ2-5, with 8 bases matching TRBD2. Matching the DNA end better, TRBJ2-7 makes the J call doubtful. The CDR3 runs to 15 residues. The germline gives CDR1 MNHEY, CDR2 SMNVEV (reference sequence).

This clone appeared a few times. The chain is built from TRBV28 and TRBJ1-5; D ambiguous. CDR1 is MDHEN and CDR2 is SYDVKM in the germline V gene. This CDR3 has 15 amino acids. Trimming cost V 2 bases and J 7 bases, with 15 bases left between them. The CDR3 protein is CASSLGPGREQPQHF. The CDR3 coding sequence is TGTGCCAGCAGTTTAGGCCCGGGGAGGGAACAGCCCCAGCATTTT.

J is TRBJ2-1 and V is TRBV18; the match to TRBD2 covers 12 bases. V shed 3 bases and J 9 bases; nucleotides not matched to a gene: 6. CDR1 is KGHSH, CDR2 LQKENI, per germline. The CDR3 sequence is 15 residues long. This chain's CDR3 is CASSPRLAGDSEQFF. The CDR3 nucleotides are TGTGCCAGCTCACCTCGACTAGCGGGAGATAGTGAGCAGTTCTTC.

The chain carries TRBV7-9 and TRBJ1-2; weak D call: TRBD1 (6 bases). The CDR3 runs 16 residues. Trimming took off 5 bases at V and 3 bases at J, with 19 bases between the two ends. Per germline, CDR1 SEHNR and CDR2 FQNEAQ (reference sequence). In DNA, the CDR3 is TGTGCCAGCAGCCCCGTTGTGGACAGAGGCGACTATGGCTACACCTTC. This gives the protein CASSPVVDRGDYGYTF.

The chain has TRBV9 and TRBJ2-5; 10 positions match TRBD2. CDR1 SGDLS and CDR2 YYNGEE come from the germline V gene. The length of the CDR3 is 15 residues. Germline trimming cut 4 bases from V and 5 bases from J; bases unmatched to any gene: 8. The CDR3 nucleotides read TGTGCCAGCAGCTTAACGGGACTAGCGAGGGAGACCCAGTACTTC. This translates into CASSLTGLARETQYF.

This clone occurred a few times. V usage is TRBV19 and J usage is TRBJ2-1, with D hard to call. The CDR3 is 12 residues long. Germline V gene data show CDR1 as LNHDA and CDR2 as SQIVND (reference sequence). V gave up 3 bases and J gave up 7 bases, with 7 bases separating them. DNA of the CDR3: TGTGCCAGTAGTATTGGTAGAAATGAGCAGTTCTTC. Protein sequence: CASSIGRNEQFF.

The chain combines TRBV2 with TRBJ1-2, with TRBD1 matching 7 bases. CDR3 length: 14 amino acids. In germline, CDR1 is SNHLY, CDR2 FYNNEI. J lost 7 bases, V lost 7 bases, and 12 bases had no gene match. CDR3 sequence: CASTGGGGSFGYTF. CDR3 sequence (DNA): TGTGCCAGCACAGGGGGTGGGGGGTCTTTTGGCTACACCTTC.

This chain uses TRBV19 with TRBJ1-2; no firm D call. The germline V gene encodes CDR1 LNHDA and CDR2 SQIVND (reference sequence). V lost 2 bases and J 4 bases, leaving 8 bases between the germline ends. The CDR3 is 13 amino acids. CDR3 sequence (DNA): TGTGCCAGTAGTATACGTGAGGGCTATGGCTACACCTTC. Protein: CASSIREGYGYTF.

This chain uses TRBV7-3 with TRBJ2-2; tentative D call: TRBD2 (6 bases). The CDR3 runs 16 residues. Germline CDR1 SGHTA, CDR2 FQGTGA. V was trimmed by 5 bases and J by 4 bases, leaving 17 bases between them. The CDR3 DNA reads TGTGCCAGCAGCCCATCACCCTTCGGGGGCACCGGGGAGCTGTTTTTT. It translates to CASSPSPFGGTGELFF. The entire variable domain, with the rest obtained from reference TRBV7-3 and TRBJ2-2, is as follows: GAGVSQTPSNKVTEKGKYVELRCDPISGHTALYWYRQSLGQGPEFLIYFQGTGAADDSGLPNDRFFAVRPEGSVSTLKIQRTERGDSAVYLCASSPSPFGGTGELFFGEGSRLTVL.

The chain uses TRBV19 and TRBJ1-5, with D maybe TRBD1 (6 bases). Deletions cut 5 bases from V and 6 bases from J, with 11 bases between. Per the germline V gene, CDR1 is LNHDA and CDR2 is SQIVND (reference sequence). The CDR3 spans 13 residues. CDR3 residues: CASSRGALQPQHF. Written as DNA, the CDR3 is TGTGCCAGTAGTCGGGGGGCCCTTCAGCCCCAGCATTTT.